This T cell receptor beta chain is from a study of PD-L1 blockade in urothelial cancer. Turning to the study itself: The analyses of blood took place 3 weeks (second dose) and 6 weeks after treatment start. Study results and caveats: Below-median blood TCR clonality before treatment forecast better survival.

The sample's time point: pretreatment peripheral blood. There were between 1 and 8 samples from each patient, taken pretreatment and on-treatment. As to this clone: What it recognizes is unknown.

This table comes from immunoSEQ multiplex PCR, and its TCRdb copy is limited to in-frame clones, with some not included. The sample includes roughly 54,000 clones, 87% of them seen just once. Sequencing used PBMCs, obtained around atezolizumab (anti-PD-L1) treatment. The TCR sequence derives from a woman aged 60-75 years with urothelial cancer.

The chain's CDR3 is CASSFHRLEETQYF. CDR3 coding DNA: TGTGCCAGCAGCTTCCATCGGTTGGAAGAGACCCAGTACTTC. The chain links TRBV7-7 to TRBJ2-5; no clear D. V gave up 3 bases and J gave up 3 bases, with 11 bases separating them. The CDR3 extends over 14 amino acids. Germline V gives CDR1 SSHAT, CDR2 FNYEAQ (reference sequence).